Listed below are T cell receptor beta chains from one sample, sequenced in a study of identical twins. TCRdb re-derived calls from the 5' RACE reads in MiXCR, one entry per CDR3 protein. The sample has 1.5 million or so distinct CDR3 sequences, 32% seen once. The specimen sequenced was cord blood. These receptors all stem from a newborn girl in good health. CDR3s include the opening cysteine and the closing phenylalanine or tryptophan. The D gene is left open where the match is weak.

len | d_gene | v_gene | CDR3aa
14 | . | TRBV27 | CASSFGGQSYGYTF
13 | . | TRBV3-1 | CASSQDLGFGYTF
16 | TRBD2 | TRBV12-3/TRBV12-4 | CASSSTSGGTYNEQFF
14 | . | TRBV27 | CASSLIGERGGYTF
12 | . | TRBV24-1 | CATGDFGEKLFF
16 | TRBD2 | TRBV20-1 | CSARDGSGGSWNEQFF
15 | . | TRBV30 | CAWSVRGAPNYGYTF
14 | . | TRBV5-1 | CASSFQSSNTEAFF
13 | . | TRBV21-1 | CASSKAQNTEAFF
13 | . | TRBV5-1 | CASRLSGDYGYTF
14 | . | TRBV28 | CAAQGSPSSYEQYF
16 | TRBD1 | TRBV7-8 | CASSVTRDSITDTQYF
16 | . | TRBV7-9 | CASSLRAPSSYNEQFF
13 | . | TRBV9 | CASSVRYNNEQYF
14 | . | TRBV28 | CASSLGGPEGGYTF
14 | TRBD2 | TRBV5-1 | CASSLETSGETQFF